One and the same sample provided the 15 T cell receptor beta chains below, sequenced in a study of T cells after posttransplantation cyclophosphamide. Here immunoSEQ multiplex PCR was the method, and the copy in TCRdb shows in-frame clones only, minus some. In the table there are thousands of clones, approximately 80% of which are singletons. Cyclophosphamide on days +3 and +4 followed busulfan-fludarabine conditioning and a marrow graft. This material consisted of PBMCs, taken 29 days after a stem cell transplant with posttransplant cyclophosphamide. These receptors all come from a male patient aged 45-60 years who received an allogeneic stem cell transplant from an unrelated donor, was CMV-positive, and had acute GVHD only. A subset of T cells may come from the graft donor.

The chain employs TRBV29-1 and TRBJ2-3, with D possibly being TRBD1 (6 bases). V shed 2 bases and J shed 5 bases, with 17 bases lying between them. The CDR3 covers 15 residues. Germline lookup yields CDR1 SQVTM and CDR2 ANQGSEA. CDR3 in DNA: TGCAGCGTTGAAATGGGGGCCGGGGCGTTAGATACGCAGTATTTT. The encoded protein is CSVEMGAGALDTQYF.

This clone has a handful of counts. The genes are TRBV11-3 and TRBJ2-3, with 8 bases fitting TRBD2. J lost 4 bases, V lost 5 bases, and 11 bases had no gene match. The germline CDR1 and CDR2 sequences are SGHNT and YENEEA. CDR3 length: 16 amino acids. CDR3 sequence: CASSPLYGGVADTQYF. CDR3 DNA: TGTGCCAGCAGCCCCTTGTACGGGGGGGTGGCAGATACGCAGTATTTT.

The sample holds a few counts of this clone. V is TRBV10-3 and J is TRBJ2-7; D call uncertain. Germline CDR1 is ENHRY and CDR2 is SYGVKD. CDR3 length equals 15 residues. Trimming shortened V by 2 bases and J by 2 bases, and 13 bases separated the two germline ends. CDR3 protein: CAISEVAEEPYEQYF. The CDR3 nucleotides read TGTGCCATCAGTGAGGTGGCAGAAGAACCCTACGAGCAGTACTTC.

The chain joins TRBV18 to TRBJ2-1; possibly TRBD2 for D (5 bases). This CDR3 spans 14 amino acids. Germline lookup yields CDR1 KGHSH and CDR2 LQKENI. V was pared by 3 bases and J by 6 bases, with 12 bases between. The CDR3 loop is CASSPRGSRNEQFF. The CDR3 region has the DNA TGTGCCAGCTCACCCCGAGGGAGTCGCAATGAGCAGTTCTTC.

Within the sample, this clone is medium-sized. V usage is TRBV28 and J usage is TRBJ1-2; 8 positions match TRBD1. Trimming at V came to 7 bases and at J to 4 bases, leaving 8 bases not matched to a gene. This CDR3 is 14 amino acids long. CDR1 is MDHEN, CDR2 SYDVKM, per germline. The CDR3 nucleotides read TGTGCCAGCACCGCCGGACAGGGATTCTATGGCTACACCTTC. Translating gives CASTAGQGFYGYTF.

The chain employs TRBV4-1 and TRBJ2-7; 9 bases agree with TRBD1. V gave up 4 bases and J gave up 0 bases; unmatched junction bases: 16. Germline loops: CDR1 MGHRA, CDR2 YSYEKL. The CDR3 runs to 19 residues. The CDR3 spells CASSPLGGQGPGLSYEQYF. Written as DNA, the CDR3 is TGCGCCAGCAGCCCGCTCGGAGGACAGGGGCCAGGCCTCTCCTACGAGCAGTACTTC.

The chain couples TRBV7-2 to TRBJ2-5; TRBD2 aligns across 13 bases. The J call may be mistaken, given a closer DNA end match to TRBJ2-7. CDR3 length equals 15 residues. Germline loops: CDR1 SGHTA, CDR2 FQGNSA. CDR3 amino acids: CASTLGLAGPYEQYF. The CDR3 DNA reads TGTGCCAGCACCCTGGGACTAGCGGGGCCCTACGAGCAGTACTTC.

J is TRBJ1-5 and V is TRBV2, with 7 bases lining up with TRBD1. CDR1 and CDR2 (germline): SNHLY, FYNNEI. This CDR3 is 15 amino acids long. The CDR3 DNA reads TGTGCTACCAGAAGGGGGCTCGATGGGAATCAGCCCCAGCATTTT. As protein: CATRRGLDGNQPQHF.

V gene TRBV4-3 combines with J gene TRBJ2-2, with D maybe TRBD2 (5 bases). The CDR3 totals 19 residues. Per germline, CDR1 LGHNA and CDR2 YSLEER. V lost 1 base to trimming and J lost 4 bases, with 22 bases between them. DNA of the CDR3: TGCGCCAGCAGCCAAGGTCGACGGTGGTGGTCCCGGGGCACCGGGGAGCTGTTTTTT. Translation gives CASSQGRRWWSRGTGELFF.

The J gene is TRBJ1-1, the V gene TRBV2, with no clear D. This CDR3 comprises 13 residues. V dropped 7 bases and J dropped 0 bases, with 9 bases sitting between them. In germline, CDR1 is SNHLY, CDR2 FYNNEI. CDR3 amino acids: CASMAGMNTEAFF. CDR3 sequence (DNA): TGTGCCAGCATGGCAGGCATGAACACTGAAGCTTTCTTT. Full variable domain (rest looked up from reference TRBV2 and TRBJ1-1): EPEVTQTPSHQVTQMGQEVILRCVPISNHLYFYWYRQILGQKVEFLVSFYNNEISEKSEIFDDQFSVERPDGSNFTLKIRSTKLEDSAMYFCASMAGMNTEAFFGQGTRLTVV.

This clone was seen a few times. The rearrangement links TRBV30 to TRBJ2-7; no clear D gene. Germline CDR1 and CDR2: GTSNPN and SVGIG (reference sequence). V lost 3 bases and J 3 bases, leaving 18 bases between the germline ends. The CDR3 contains 15 residues. For the CDR3, the DNA is TGTGCCTGGAGGTCCGCAGAAACCCCGTTCTACGAGCAGTACTTC. It specifies CAWRSAETPFYEQYF.

The V and J genes are TRBV20-1 and TRBJ2-7, with unresolved D. The CDR3 spans 11 residues. Germline V CDR1 and CDR2: DFQATT, SNEGSKA (reference sequence). V shed 5 bases and J shed 3 bases, with 8 bases lying between them. CDR3 in DNA: TGCAGTGCTGGCTTTCGCTACGAGCAGTACTTC. Translated, it gives CSAGFRYEQYF.

The J gene is TRBJ2-3, the V gene TRBV18; 9 positions agree with TRBD1. The J segment lost 3 bases and the V segment lost 6 bases, leaving 13 bases of the junction unmatched. This CDR3 has 17 amino acids. The germline V gene encodes CDR1 KGHSH and CDR2 LQKENI. The CDR3 protein is CASSTTGGKGGTDTQYF. CDR3 sequence (DNA): TGTGCCAGCTCGACCACAGGGGGCAAGGGGGGAACAGATACGCAGTATTTT.

The V gene is TRBV28, the J gene TRBJ1-4, with D perhaps matching TRBD1 (6 bases). CDR1 is MDHEN, CDR2 SYDVKM, per germline. The CDR3 runs 16 residues. V was clipped by 5 bases and J by 7 bases, with 20 bases between them. CDR3 in amino acids: CASSTGAGGRGEKLFF. In nucleotides, the CDR3 is TGTGCCAGCAGTACCGGGGCGGGGGGGCGCGGTGAAAAACTGTTTTTT.

The chain couples TRBV7-6 to TRBJ1-4, with 10 bases that match TRBD1. Germline trimming cut 4 bases from V and 8 bases from J; bases unmatched to any gene: 7. CDR1 is SGHVS, CDR2 FNYEAQ, per germline. The CDR3 has 15 residues. The CDR3 nucleotides are TGTGCCAGCAGCTCCCCCGGGACAGGGGACGAAAAACTGTTTTTT. Residues: CASSSPGTGDEKLFF.